This T cell receptor (beta chain) is drawn from a study of shared T cell receptors in the human thymus. In this sample, this clone turned up a few times. Trimming removed 1 base at V and 0 bases at J, with 13 bases between. Germline CDR1 reads SNHLY; CDR2 reads FYNNEI. The CDR3 has 17 amino acids. Clones were read by immunoSEQ multiplex PCR, and TCRdb kept only the in-frame ones, dropping some. Of some 700,000 clones listed, around 89% were seen once; the top ten hold about 0.01%. These data are also associated with another study on human thymus T cells. This second study notes: Thymic and blood repertoires appeared to display a bias in their usage of V and J genes.

The chain carries TRBV2 and TRBJ2-1, with a weak D call TRBD2 (6 bases). The receptor was derived from a boy less than two years old with a congenital heart defect. The specimen sequenced was thymocytes. For the CDR3, the DNA is TGTGCCAGCAGTGAAGAGCCACTAGCCAGCTCCTACAATGAGCAGTTCTTC. As protein: CASSEEPLASSYNEQFF.